One and the same sample provided the 15 T cell receptor beta chains below, sequenced in a study of T cell repertoires in cytomegalovirus infection. No antigen has been identified for these receptors. TCRdb re-analysed the reads in MiXCR, keeping a single row per CDR3 protein. The table has 160,000 or so distinct CDR3 sequences, about a fifth seen once. Sequences were derived from CD8+ T cells from cultured PBMCs, sampled from culture after CMV antigen stimulation. Source of these receptors: a human donor in good health (CMV status not recorded). Some clones in this sample may be carry-over from other donors' samples.

The chain links TRBV7-9 to TRBJ1-4, with D unresolved. The CDR3 has 13 amino acids. Trimming shortened V by 3 bases and J by 7 bases, and 9 bases separated the two germline ends. CDR1 SEHNR and CDR2 FQNEAQ come from the germline V gene (reference sequence). The CDR3 is CASSFSEGEKLFF. CDR3 DNA: TGTGCCAGCAGCTTCTCGGAGGGTGAAAAACTGTTTTTT.

The chain is built from TRBV7-2 and TRBJ1-1; 7 bases line up with TRBD1. The CDR3 is 15 amino acids. With 5 bases clipped from V and 11 bases from J, the junction kept 17 bases outside the gene matches. From germline, CDR1 is SGHTA and CDR2 FQGNSA. The CDR3 DNA is TGTGCCAGCAGCGCCCTCCGGGACAGCCGATTTGGGGCTTTCTTT. It translates to CASSALRDSRFGAFF. Looking up the rest from reference TRBV7-2 and TRBJ1-1 gives the full variable domain: GAGVSQSPSNKVTEKGKDVELRCDPISGHTALYWYRQSLGQGLEFLIYFQGNSAPDKSGLPSDRFSAERTGGSVSTLTIQRTQQEDSAVYLCASSALRDSRFGAFFGQGTRLTVV.

The V call is TRBV6-2 or TRBV6-3, the J call TRBJ2-7; weak D call: TRBD1 (6 bases). Germline assignment: CDR1 MNHEY and CDR2 SVGEGT. The CDR3 covers 13 residues. V lost 8 bases and J lost 3, with 14 bases in between. CDR3 DNA sequence: TGTGCCAGCGTCCCTGGACAGCGCTACGAGCAGTACTTC. Residues: CASVPGQRYEQYF.

The rearrangement links TRBV25-1 to TRBJ2-2, with unresolved D. Deletions cut 4 bases from V and 0 bases from J, with 9 bases between. This CDR3 has 15 residues. From germline, CDR1 is MGHDK and CDR2 SYGVNS. This CDR3 is CASSAGSANTGELFF. The DNA of the CDR3 is TGTGCCAGCAGTGCGGGCAGCGCGAACACCGGGGAGCTGTTTTTT.

The chain couples TRBV13 to TRBJ1-1; 12 bases match TRBD1. The CDR3 consists of 16 residues. Germline loops: CDR1 PRHDT, CDR2 FYEKMQ (reference sequence). The junction had 9 bases not matched to a gene; V was cut back by 5 bases and J by 5 bases. CDR3 region: CASSAPGQGARTEAFF. The CDR3 DNA follows: TGTGCCAGCAGCGCCCCGGGACAGGGGGCGAGGACTGAAGCTTTCTTT.

This clonotype has a handful of counts. V and J are TRBV7-2 and TRBJ2-7; D remains ambiguous. This CDR3 region has 13 residues. Germline V lookup: CDR1 SGHTA, CDR2 FQGNSA. V shed 5 bases and J shed 4 bases, with 12 bases lying between them. CDR3 sequence: CASSPALPYEQYF. DNA of the CDR3: TGTGCCAGCAGCCCCGCCCTCCCTTACGAGCAGTACTTC.

J is TRBJ2-6 and V is TRBV20-1; D gene uncertain. CDR1 is DFQATT and CDR2 is SNEGSKA in the germline V gene (reference sequence). V lost 5 bases to trimming and J lost 4 bases, with 6 bases between them. This CDR3 has 12 residues. CDR3 in amino acids: CSALRGANVLTF. In nucleotides, the CDR3 is TGCAGTGCTCTAAGGGGGGCCAACGTCCTGACTTTC.

The V call is TRBV7-6, the J call TRBJ1-5; possibly TRBD1 for D (6 bases). The CDR3 runs to 14 residues. Trimming took 5 bases from V and 10 from J, leaving 18 bases between them. CDR1 is SGHVS, CDR2 FNYEAQ, per germline. The CDR3 region is CASSPEAGESPQHF. The CDR3 DNA sequence: TGTGCCAGCAGCCCAGAGGCAGGGGAATCACCCCAGCATTTT.

The rearrangement uses TRBV6-2 or TRBV6-3 and TRBJ1-5; D is uncertain. CDR1 and CDR2 (germline): MNHEY, SVGEGT. The germline V and J ends were trimmed by 4 bases and 0 bases, with 19 bases remaining between them. The CDR3 runs 18 residues. Here the CDR3 DNA reads TGTGCCAGCAGTTTATTACGGACGGAACTTTATAGCAATCAGCCCCAGCATTTT. It translates to CASSLLRTELYSNQPQHF.

This clonotype has only a few counts. The chain is built from TRBV7-9 and TRBJ1-1; 11 bases are a match to TRBD1. The CDR3 spans 15 residues. The J segment lost 3 bases and the V segment lost 3 bases, leaving 3 bases of the junction unmatched. Germline values: CDR1 SEHNR, CDR2 FQNEAQ (reference sequence). DNA for the CDR3: TGTGCCAGCAGCTTTGGACAGGGGGCTGACACTGAAGCTTTCTTT. It codes for CASSFGQGADTEAFF.

This clonotype showed up just a few times. V is TRBV27 and J is TRBJ1-2; unclear D gene. V lost 6 bases to trimming and J lost 5 bases, with 13 bases between them. Germline V gives CDR1 MNHEY, CDR2 SMNVEV (reference sequence). This CDR3 comprises 13 residues. CDR3 coding DNA: TGTGCCAGCAGGACGTCCGGAGCTTATGGCTACACCTTC. It translates to CASRTSGAYGYTF.

V usage is TRBV20-1 and J usage is TRBJ2-1; 15 bases match TRBD2. Per germline, CDR1 DFQATT and CDR2 SNEGSKA (reference sequence). CDR3 length equals 20 residues. V was clipped by 1 base and J by 8 bases; unmatched bases: 18. The CDR3 loop reads CSARAYPGLAGGPGRDEQFF. In DNA form, the CDR3 reads TGCAGTGCTAGAGCCTACCCGGGACTAGCGGGGGGACCCGGGAGGGATGAGCAGTTCTTC.

To note about this clonotype: Germline is not matched at one junction end, which may reflect a read error. This chain joins TRBV4-1 and TRBJ1-1, with 7 bases matching TRBD1. The CDR3 extends over 14 amino acids. Germline CDR1 and CDR2: MGHRA and YSYEKL. This CDR3 reads CASSHTRGGTEAFF. The CDR3 DNA is TGTGCCAGCAGCCACACCAGGGGGGGCACTGAAGCTTTCTTT.

The CDR3 here is CATSDGRGGETQYF. Written as DNA, the CDR3 is TGTGCCACCAGTGATGGGCGGGGAGGAGAGACCCAGTACTTC. The J gene is TRBJ2-5, the V gene TRBV24-1; possibly TRBD2 for D (6 bases). Germline CDR1 and CDR2: KGHDR and SFDVKD. Trimming removed 3 bases from V and 4 bases from J, with 11 bases in between. This CDR3 comprises 14 residues.

J is TRBJ2-1 and V is TRBV12-3 or TRBV12-4; TRBD2 matches 9 bases. This CDR3 comprises 15 residues. V shed 7 bases and J 5 bases; nucleotides not matched to a gene: 9. In nucleotides, the CDR3 is TGTGCCAGCATTAAATTGCGGGGGGGGGACAATGAGCAGTTCTTC. Encoded protein: CASIKLRGGDNEQFF.